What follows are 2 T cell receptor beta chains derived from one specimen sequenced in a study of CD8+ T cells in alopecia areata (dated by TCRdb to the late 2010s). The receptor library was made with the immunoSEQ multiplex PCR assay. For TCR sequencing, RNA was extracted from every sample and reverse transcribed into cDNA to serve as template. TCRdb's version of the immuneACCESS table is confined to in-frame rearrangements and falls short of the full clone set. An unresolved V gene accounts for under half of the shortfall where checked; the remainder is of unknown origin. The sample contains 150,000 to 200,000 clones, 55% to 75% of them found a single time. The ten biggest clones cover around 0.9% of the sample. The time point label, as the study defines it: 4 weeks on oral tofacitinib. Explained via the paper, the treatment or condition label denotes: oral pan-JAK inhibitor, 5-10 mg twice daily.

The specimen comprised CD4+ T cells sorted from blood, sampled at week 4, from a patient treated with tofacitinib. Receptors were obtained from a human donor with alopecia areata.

CDR3 DNA: TGTGCCAGCAGCCCTCGAATAATCGGAGGGGGGCCTTCCACAGATACGCAGTATTTT. It codes for CASSPRIIGGGPSTDTQYF. This sequence joins TRBV9 and TRBJ2-3; TRBD1 or TRBD2 may be the D gene (6 bases each). CDR3 length: 19 residues. The germline gives CDR1 SGDLS, CDR2 YYNGEE. V was clipped by 4 bases and J by 2 bases, with 26 bases between them.

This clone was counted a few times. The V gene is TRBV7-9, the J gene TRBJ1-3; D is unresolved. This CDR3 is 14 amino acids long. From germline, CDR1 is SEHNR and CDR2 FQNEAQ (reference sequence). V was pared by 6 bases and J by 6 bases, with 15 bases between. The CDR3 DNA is TGTGCCAGCAGTTCGGGAACCCTGCCAAACACCATATATTTT. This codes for CASSSGTLPNTIYF.